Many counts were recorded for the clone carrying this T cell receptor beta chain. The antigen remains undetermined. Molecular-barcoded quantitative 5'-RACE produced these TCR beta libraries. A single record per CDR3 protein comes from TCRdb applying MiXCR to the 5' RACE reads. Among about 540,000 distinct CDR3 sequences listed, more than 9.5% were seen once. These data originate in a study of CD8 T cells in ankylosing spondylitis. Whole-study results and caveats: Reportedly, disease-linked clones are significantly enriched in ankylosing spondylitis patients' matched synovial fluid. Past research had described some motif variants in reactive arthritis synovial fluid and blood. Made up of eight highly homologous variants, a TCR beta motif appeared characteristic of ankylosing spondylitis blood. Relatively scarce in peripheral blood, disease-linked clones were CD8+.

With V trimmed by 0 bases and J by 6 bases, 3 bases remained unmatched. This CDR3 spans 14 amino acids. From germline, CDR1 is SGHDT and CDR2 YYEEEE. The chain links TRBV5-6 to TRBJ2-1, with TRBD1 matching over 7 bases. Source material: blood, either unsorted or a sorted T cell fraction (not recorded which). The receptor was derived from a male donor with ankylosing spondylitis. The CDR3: CASSLVAGGNEQFF. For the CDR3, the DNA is TGTGCCAGCAGCTTGGTGGCAGGGGGCAATGAGCAGTTCTTC.